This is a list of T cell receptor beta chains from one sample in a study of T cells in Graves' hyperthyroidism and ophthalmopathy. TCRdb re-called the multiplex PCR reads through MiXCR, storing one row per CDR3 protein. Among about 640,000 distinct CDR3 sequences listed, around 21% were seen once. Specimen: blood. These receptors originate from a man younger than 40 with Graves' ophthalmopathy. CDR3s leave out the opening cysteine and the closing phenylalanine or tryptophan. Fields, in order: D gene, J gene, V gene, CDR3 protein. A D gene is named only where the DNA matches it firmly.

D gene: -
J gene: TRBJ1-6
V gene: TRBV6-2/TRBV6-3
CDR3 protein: ASSDWSSYNSPLH

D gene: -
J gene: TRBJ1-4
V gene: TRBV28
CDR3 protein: ANSPRTGLDEKLF

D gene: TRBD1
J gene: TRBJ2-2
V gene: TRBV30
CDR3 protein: AWSLTGVNTGELF

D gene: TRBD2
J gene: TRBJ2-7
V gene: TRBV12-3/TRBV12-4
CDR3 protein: ASSLRTSGYEQY

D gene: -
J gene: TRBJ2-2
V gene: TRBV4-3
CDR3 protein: ASSQIGGRPGELF

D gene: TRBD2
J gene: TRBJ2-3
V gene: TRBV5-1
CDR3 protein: ASSLGLAVGTDTQY

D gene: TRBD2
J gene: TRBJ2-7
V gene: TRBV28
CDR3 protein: ASSLTLAGGTGEQY

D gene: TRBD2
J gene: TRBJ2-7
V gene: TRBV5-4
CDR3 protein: ASSLVGLAGGPSEQY

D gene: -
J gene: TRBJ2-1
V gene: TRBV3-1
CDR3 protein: ASSQGYGPGGYNEQF

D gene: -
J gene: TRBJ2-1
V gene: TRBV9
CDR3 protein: ASSVDKPATYNEQF

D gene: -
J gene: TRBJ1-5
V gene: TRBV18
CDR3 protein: ASSPQELGNQPQH

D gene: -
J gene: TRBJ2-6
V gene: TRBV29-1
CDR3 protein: SVVGGANVLT

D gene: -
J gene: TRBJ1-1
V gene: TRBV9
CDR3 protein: ASSVGIHTEAF

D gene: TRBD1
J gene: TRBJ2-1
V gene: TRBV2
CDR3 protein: ASSTRTGIHEQF

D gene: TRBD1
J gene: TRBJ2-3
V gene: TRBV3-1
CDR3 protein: ASSRRRTGGGTDTQY

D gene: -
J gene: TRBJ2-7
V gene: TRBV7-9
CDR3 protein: ASSLFKGGRSYEQY

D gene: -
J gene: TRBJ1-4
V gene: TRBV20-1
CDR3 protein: SARFRGGEKLF

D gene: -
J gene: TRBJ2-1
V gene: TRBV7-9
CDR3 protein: ASSNRGAGYNEQF

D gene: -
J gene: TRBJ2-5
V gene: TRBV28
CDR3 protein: ASGTYGGQETQY

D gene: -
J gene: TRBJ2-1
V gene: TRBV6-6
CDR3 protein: ASSYTPSYNEQF

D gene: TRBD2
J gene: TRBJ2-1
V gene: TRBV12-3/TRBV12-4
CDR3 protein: ASRPGTSGANEQF

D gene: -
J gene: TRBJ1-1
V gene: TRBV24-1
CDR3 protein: ATSDSGQLNTEAF

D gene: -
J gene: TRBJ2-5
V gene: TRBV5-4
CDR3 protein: ASSRASGYQETQY

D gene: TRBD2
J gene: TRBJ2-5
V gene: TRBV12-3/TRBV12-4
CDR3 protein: ASSFTTSVSRMETQY

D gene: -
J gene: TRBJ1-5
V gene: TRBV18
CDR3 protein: ASSRDLGKQPQH

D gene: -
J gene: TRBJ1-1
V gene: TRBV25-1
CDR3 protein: AGSEGGGNTEAF

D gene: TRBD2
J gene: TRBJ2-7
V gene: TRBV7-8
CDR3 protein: ASSSRTSGLWEQY

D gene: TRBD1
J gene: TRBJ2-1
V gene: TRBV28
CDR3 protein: ASSFRQGPYNEQF

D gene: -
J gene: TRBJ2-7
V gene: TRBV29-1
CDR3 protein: SVEDYEQY

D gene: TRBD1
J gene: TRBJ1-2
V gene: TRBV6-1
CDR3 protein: ASRRQGTGYT

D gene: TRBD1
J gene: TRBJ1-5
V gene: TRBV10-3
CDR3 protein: AISESGQSNQPQH

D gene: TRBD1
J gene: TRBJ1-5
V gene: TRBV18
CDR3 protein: ASSPNRGKGINQPQH

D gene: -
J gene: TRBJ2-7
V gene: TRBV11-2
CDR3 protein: ASSSNYEQY

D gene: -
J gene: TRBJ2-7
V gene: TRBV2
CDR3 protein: ASSEAGFAYEQY

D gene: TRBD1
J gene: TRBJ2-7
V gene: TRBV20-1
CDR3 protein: SARGLQGGSYEQY

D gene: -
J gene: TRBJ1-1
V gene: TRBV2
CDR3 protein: AILGPMNTEAF

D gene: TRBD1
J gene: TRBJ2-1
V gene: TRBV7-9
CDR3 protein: ASSVPGQGVFDEQF

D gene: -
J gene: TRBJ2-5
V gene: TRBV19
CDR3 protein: ASSMSWQETQY

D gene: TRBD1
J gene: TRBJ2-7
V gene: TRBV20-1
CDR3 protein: SAPLRQGAHEQY

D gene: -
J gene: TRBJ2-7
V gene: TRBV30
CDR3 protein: AVLREGTTYEQY

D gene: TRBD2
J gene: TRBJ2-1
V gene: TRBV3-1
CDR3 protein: ASSQTGSGRAPNEQF

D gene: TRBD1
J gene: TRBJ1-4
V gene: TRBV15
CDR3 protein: ATSLRGRREKLF

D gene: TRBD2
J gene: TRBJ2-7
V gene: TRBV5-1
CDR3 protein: ASSRSGREGLGEQY

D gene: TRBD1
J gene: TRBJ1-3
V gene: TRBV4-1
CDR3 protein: ASSHDGTGLVKTGNTIY

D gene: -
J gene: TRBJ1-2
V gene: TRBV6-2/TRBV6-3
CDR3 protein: ASSYSTESLWGYT

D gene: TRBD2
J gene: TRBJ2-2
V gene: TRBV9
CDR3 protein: ASTRTSGNTGELF

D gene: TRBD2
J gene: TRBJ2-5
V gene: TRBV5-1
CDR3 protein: ASSPGTSGTRGTQY

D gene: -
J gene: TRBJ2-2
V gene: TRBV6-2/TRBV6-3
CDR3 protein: ASSIIGPNTGELF

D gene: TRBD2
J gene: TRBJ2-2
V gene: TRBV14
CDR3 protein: ASSLALAGPGELF

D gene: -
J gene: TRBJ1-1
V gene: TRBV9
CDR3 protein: ASSPEYRNTEAF

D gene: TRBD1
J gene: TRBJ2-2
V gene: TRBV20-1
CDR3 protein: SAYLETGVSGELF

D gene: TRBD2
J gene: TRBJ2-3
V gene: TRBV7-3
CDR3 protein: ASGLAGGGDTQY

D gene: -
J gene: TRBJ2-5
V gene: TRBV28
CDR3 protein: ASRTAGQETQY

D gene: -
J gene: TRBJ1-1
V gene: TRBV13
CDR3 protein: ASSPLDPRMGEAF

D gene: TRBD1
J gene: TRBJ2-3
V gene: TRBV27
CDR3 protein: ASSLLGQGSDTQY

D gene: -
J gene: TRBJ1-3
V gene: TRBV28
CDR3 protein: ASSLSAPDSPSSGNTIY

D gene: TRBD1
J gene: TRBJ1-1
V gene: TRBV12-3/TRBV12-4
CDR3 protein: ASNWDREFFTEAF